The clone carrying this TCR beta chain was counted only a few times. Its antigen is unidentified. These data come from a study of T-cell memory formation after mild COVID-19. About the study: Across donors, TCR clusters were largely donor specific. Study-level points and caveats: A balance of CD4 and CD8 characterized clones contracting day 15 to 85, whereas later expanders leaned CD4+.

Germline V gives CDR1 SNHLY, CDR2 FYNNEI. V was pared by 5 bases and J by 1 base, with 4 bases of the junction left unmatched. The CDR3 has 15 residues. With constant-segment primers, 5'RACE yielded cDNA libraries of TCR alpha and TCR beta that carried sample barcodes and UMIs. TCRdb reanalysed the 5' RACE reads using MiXCR and keeps one entry per CDR3 protein. This table holds around 140,000 distinct CDR3 sequences, 5.5% to 7% found once. Sequenced sample: PBMCs or a T cell subset sorted from them (not recorded which). This sequence was found in an adult woman who had mild COVID-19 (a few samples of this study predate the infection). Cell type and time point are not known. The rearrangement joins TRBV2 to TRBJ1-5; 8 nucleotides align to TRBD1. DNA of the CDR3: TGTGCCAGCAGTAGACAGGGGAACAGCAATCAGCCCCAGCATTTT. Amino acid sequence: CASSRQGNSNQPQHF.